This TCR beta chain was identified during a study of blood T cell repertoires in COVID-19 (dated by TCRdb to 2019 to 2021). For context, the study as a whole: Collaborator samples came from the United States, Italy and Spain and covered acute and convalescent phases of COVID-19. A freely available public database, intended as a resource for researchers studying the immune response to SARS-CoV-2, is where the repertoires were released. Where available, HLA class I and class II types were taken from metadata supplied by the sample provider and were not determined by assay-based typing. The samples were drawn from two sources: the first 160 participants of the ongoing ImmuneRACE study, and over 1,000 subjects contributed by 6 global collaborators. The material from the prospective study consisted of cDNA or gDNA derived from T cells, B-cell-depleted T cells, or PBMCs. Subjects who had been exposed to COVID-19, were actively infected with it, or had recovered from it provided the deeply sampled blood TCRbeta repertoires that made up the dataset. Nearly every sample came with metadata listing a de-identified subject ID, COVID-19 status, age in years and sex. The research as a whole found: How much clinical and demographic metadata was included differed by source and by participant, and the metadata was provided uncurated.

On this clone itself: No cognate antigen has been identified for it. No base-level quality is on record; no much larger clone is a single base apart.

Including cysteine and phenylalanine, the CDR3 has 12 amino acids. Kept here is only the CDR3 DNA, which spans 36 bases and is read in frame from base 1. V gives up 4 bases and J gives up 8 bases, and the segment between their germline ends measures 9 bases. CDR1 and CDR2 were assigned from the germline V gene as SNHLY and FYNNEI. TCRbeta CDR3 regions were amplified from genomic DNA using the immunoSEQ Assay, a bias-controlled multiplex PCR. The authors' pipeline ran thus. Within the assay, amplification of reference gene primers was used to estimate how many nucleated cells each sample contained. Sequence reads were collapsed and filtered to measure the absolute abundance of every unique TCRbeta CDR3 rearrangement. Productive Simpson clonality was computed per sample as the square root of Simpson's diversity index over productive rearrangements. TCRdb re-hosts the immuneACCESS table, in-frame sequences only. Its copies lack some clones; in the studies checked, an unresolved V gene accounts for under half of them, and the cause for the rest is not known. V and J calls and clone size follow that table, whereas D and trimming were derived from the DNA. This sample has about 190,000 clones in its table, and roughly nine tenths of those were observed once. The ten biggest clones cover around 1.1% of the sample.

The collaborating institutions used their own protocols to collect whole blood in K2EDTA tubes. For TCRbeta analysis, collaborators shipped samples in one of three forms: frozen whole blood, isolated PBMCs, or DNA extracted from either of those sample types. The chain is encoded by TRBV2 joined to TRBJ2-4, with the D segment identity uncertain. The sample was peripheral blood. The TCR comes from a young man with acute or convalescent COVID-19. In nucleotides, the sequence is TGTGCCAGCAGTGCTTCTTTTGACATTCAGTACTTC. It is translated as CASSASFDIQYF.